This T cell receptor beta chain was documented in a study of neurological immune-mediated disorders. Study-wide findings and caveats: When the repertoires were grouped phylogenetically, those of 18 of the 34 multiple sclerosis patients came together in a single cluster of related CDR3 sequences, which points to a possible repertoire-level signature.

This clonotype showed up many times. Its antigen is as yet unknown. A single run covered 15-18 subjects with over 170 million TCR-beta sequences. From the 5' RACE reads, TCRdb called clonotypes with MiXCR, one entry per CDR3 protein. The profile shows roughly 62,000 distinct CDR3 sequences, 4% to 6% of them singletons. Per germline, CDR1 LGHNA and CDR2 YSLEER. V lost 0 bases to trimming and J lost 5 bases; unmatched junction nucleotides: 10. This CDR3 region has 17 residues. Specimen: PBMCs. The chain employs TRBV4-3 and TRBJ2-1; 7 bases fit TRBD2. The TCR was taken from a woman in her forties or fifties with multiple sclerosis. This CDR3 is CASSQEFWRGTNNEQFF. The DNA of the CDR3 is TGCGCCAGCAGCCAAGAGTTTTGGCGGGGGACTAACAATGAGCAGTTCTTC.